The present T cell receptor (beta chain) was sequenced within a study of cytomegalovirus exposure and HLA in healthy donors. General study findings and limits: The authors enumerated roughly 160 TCR beta chains as linked to cytomegalovirus.

This clone has a single count. What it binds is unknown. A multiplex PCR was run with 60 Vbeta primers and 13 Jbeta primers. Only in-frame clones appear in the TCRdb table, and some are missing; sequencing was by immunoSEQ multiplex PCR. The profile shows 150,000 to 250,000 clones, roughly 78% of them singletons. Sequencing was carried out using PBMCs. This clonotype originated in a girl under 18 in good health and CMV-seropositive.

CDR3 in amino acids: CASKDRGGPDTQYF. CDR3 sequence (DNA): TGTGCCAGTAAGGACAGGGGAGGCCCAGATACGCAGTATTTT. The rearrangement joins TRBV19 to TRBJ2-3, with 9 bases fitting TRBD1. V was pared by 7 bases and J by 4 bases, with 6 bases of the junction left unmatched. Germline V gives CDR1 LNHDA, CDR2 SQIVND (reference sequence). CDR3 length equals 14 residues.